The present entry profiles one T cell receptor beta chain with its context. The antigen remains unidentified. This clone may be a read error of a much larger clone one base away. From RNA transcripts, TCR beta CDR3 regions were amplified. Researchers ran a first-round RT-PCR on the TCR CDR3 using the HTBI primer set. MiXCR was run by TCRdb on the multiplex PCR reads, yielding one entry per CDR3 protein. Altogether 200,000 or so distinct CDR3 sequences are present, less than 20% being singletons, with the ten largest covering roughly 55%. This sample is drawn from a study of T cells in Graves' hyperthyroidism and ophthalmopathy. Graves' hyperthyroidism was deemed stable given no ophthalmopathy progression within 18 months. Those with hyperthyroidism were 18 to 65 years old, newly diagnosed, and ill for under 2 months. Orbital computed tomography and thyroid ultrasound, together with serum TRAb and thyroxine and clinical symptoms, were used for diagnoses.

The study, taken as a whole, reports: Most thyroid clonotypes with frequency above 0.001 were detected in blood.

The CDR3 has 16 residues. Germline assignment: CDR1 MNHGY and CDR2 SAAAGT. V gave up 0 bases and J gave up 6 bases; unmatched junction bases: 9. The clonotype originates from a woman between 50 and 59 years old with Graves' hyperthyroidism. This chain joins TRBV6-8 and TRBJ2-3, with TRBD2 matching over 7 bases. Sample: blood. Here the CDR3 reads CASSYSQLARVDTQYF. CDR3 DNA sequence: TGTGCCAGCAGTTACTCGCAACTAGCGAGAGTCGATACGCAGTATTTT.